This T cell receptor (beta chain) was recovered during a study of PD-1 blockade in classical Hodgkin lymphoma. In the study overall: Once every 2 weeks, patients received intravenous nivolumab at 3 mg/kg. Study conclusions and caveats: Complete responders showed a baseline diversity that resembled the diversity of newly diagnosed patients. Significant TCR diversity gains by C4D1 occurred in CD4+ but not CD8+ cells. As was reported, newly diagnosed patients showed lower baseline TCR diversity than healthy donors did.

The CDR3 has 15 amino acids. Trimming left V 3 bases short and J 8 bases short, with 20 bases between. Germline lookup yields CDR1 SGHRS and CDR2 YFSETQ. For this clone: Its target is unknown.

The assay was immunoSEQ multiplex PCR, and TCRdb's table has in-frame clones only and misses some. The table has about 58,000 clones, around 90% seen once. Each and every patient relapsed after autologous stem cell transplantation, and patients got differing brentuximab vedotin exposure. V and J are TRBV5-1 and TRBJ1-2; TRBD1 might be the D (6 bases). This specimen was peripheral blood mononuclear cells (PBMCs), taken before the second cycle of nivolumab. This clonotype was sampled from a human donor with classical Hodgkin lymphoma. In nucleotides, the CDR3 is TGCGCCAGCAGCTCCCAACAGGGACTCCCTGCGGGCTACACCTTC. Residues: CASSSQQGLPAGYTF.